This T cell receptor (beta chain) was identified during a study of OX40 agonist ivuxolimab in advanced cancers. Study overall: The dose-escalation cohort was about 86% male, with a mean age of around 60 years, ranging about 23 to 90.

Sequenced by immunoSEQ multiplex PCR; TCRdb stores in-frame clones only, minus some. This sample has over 65,000 clones, with 80% to 95% found just once. Trimming pared 6 bases from V and 5 bases from J, leaving 20 bases between. CDR1 ENHRY and CDR2 SYGVKD come from the germline V gene. CDR3 length: 15 amino acids. Sequencing used CD4+ or CD8+ T cells sorted from blood, obtained in a trial of the OX40 agonist ivuxolimab. The chain carries TRBV10-3 and TRBJ2-7, with a weak D call TRBD1 (6 bases). This TCR was sampled from an adult with an advanced solid tumor such as melanoma, head and neck, liver or kidney cancer. The CDR3, as DNA: TGTGCCATCAGGGAATACGACAGGACGGGCGACGAGCAGTACTTC. As protein: CAIREYDRTGDEQYF.